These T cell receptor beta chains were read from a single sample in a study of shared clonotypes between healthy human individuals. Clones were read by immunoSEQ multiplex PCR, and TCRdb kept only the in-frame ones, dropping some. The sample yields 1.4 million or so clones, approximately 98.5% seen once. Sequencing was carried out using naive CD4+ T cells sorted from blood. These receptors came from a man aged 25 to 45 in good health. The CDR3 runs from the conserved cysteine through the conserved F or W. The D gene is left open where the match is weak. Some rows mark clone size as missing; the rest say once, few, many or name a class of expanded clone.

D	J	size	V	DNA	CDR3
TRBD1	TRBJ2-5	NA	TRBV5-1	TGCGCCAGCAGCTACCGACAGGGATTGGGCCAAGAGACCCAGTACTTC	CASSYRQGLGQETQYF
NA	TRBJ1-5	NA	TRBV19	TGTGCCAGTAGTTTTTCAGGGGCCCAATCTGAGCATTTT	CASSFSGAQSEHF
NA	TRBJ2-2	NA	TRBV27	TGTGCCAGCAGTTTCCAAACCCCCCCAAGCACCGGGGAGCTGTTTTTT	CASSFQTPPSTGELFF
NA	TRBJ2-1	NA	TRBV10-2	TGCGCCAGCAGTGACTCTCGGGGGGCGTTTGAGCAGTTCTTC	CASSDSRGAFEQFF
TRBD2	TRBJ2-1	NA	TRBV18	TGTGCCAGCTCACCACCCAGCGGGGGACCCTACAATGAGCAGTTCTTC	CASSPPSGGPYNEQFF
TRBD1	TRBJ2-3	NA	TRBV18	TGTGCCAGCTCACCCACAGGGGGCGATACGCAGTATTTT	CASSPTGGDTQYF
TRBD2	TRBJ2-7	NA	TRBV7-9	TGTGCCAGCAGCCAGGGGACTAGCGGTGAGCAGTACTTC	CASSQGTSGEQYF
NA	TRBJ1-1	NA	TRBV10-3	TGTGCCATCAGTGAGTCGCAAGGAAACACTGAAGCTTTCTTT	CAISESQGNTEAFF
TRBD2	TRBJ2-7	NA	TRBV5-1	TGCGCCAGCAGCTCCTCTCTAGCGGGAGTTTCCCCTAGCTCCTACGAGCAGTACTTC	CASSSSLAGVSPSSYEQYF
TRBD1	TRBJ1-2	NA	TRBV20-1	TGCAGTGGGCAGGGGGGTTGGGGCTACACCTTC	CSGQGGWGYTF
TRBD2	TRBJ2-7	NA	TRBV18	TGTGCCAGCTCACGGACTAGCGGGAGTCTATACGAGCAGTACTTC	CASSRTSGSLYEQYF
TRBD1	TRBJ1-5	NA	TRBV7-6	TGTGCCAGCAGCCGTAGTCCGGGACAGGGGTGGAGAGTTAGCAATCAGCCCCAGCATTTT	CASSRSPGQGWRVSNQPQHF
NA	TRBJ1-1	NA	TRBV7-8	TGTGCCAGCAGCTTAGATACCGACACTGAAGCTTTCTTT	CASSLDTDTEAFF
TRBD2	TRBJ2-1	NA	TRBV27	TGTGCCAGCAGTCACATCCGACTAGCGGGAGATCACAATGAGCAGTTCTTC	CASSHIRLAGDHNEQFF
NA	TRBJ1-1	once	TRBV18	TGTGCCAGCTCACCTAAGAACATGAACACTGAAGCTTTCTTT	CASSPKNMNTEAFF
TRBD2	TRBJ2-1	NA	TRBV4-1	TGCGCCAGCCGGGGAGGGGCTAGCAATGAGCAGTTCTTC	CASRGGASNEQFF
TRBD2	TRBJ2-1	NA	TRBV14	TGTGCCAGCAGCCCGACATTCGGGACTAGCGGGGCCCCCTACAATGAGCAGTTCTTC	CASSPTFGTSGAPYNEQFF
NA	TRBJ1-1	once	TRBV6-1	TGTGCCAGCAGTGTTTCCCAGGGTCTTCTCGCTGAAGCTTTCTTT	CASSVSQGLLAEAFF
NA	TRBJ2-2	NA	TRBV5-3	TGTGCCAGAAGCTTGGGTACTGCCCCCGGGGAGCTGTTTTTT	CARSLGTAPGELFF
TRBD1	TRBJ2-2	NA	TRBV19	TGTGCCAGTAGTTACCTCACAGGGACAGGGGCCGGGGAGCTGTTTTTT	CASSYLTGTGAGELFF
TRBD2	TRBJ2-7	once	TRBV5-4	TGTGCCAGCAGCTCACGGACTAGCGGGAGTCCCTACGAGCAGTACTTC	CASSSRTSGSPYEQYF
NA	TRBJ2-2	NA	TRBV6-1	TGTGCCAGCAGTGAAAGGGCGGGAACGACCGGGGAGCTGTTTTTT	CASSERAGTTGELFF
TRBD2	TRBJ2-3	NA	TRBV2	TGTGCCAGCAGCGATAAATCAAGACTAGCCCGGTTT	CASSDKSRLARF
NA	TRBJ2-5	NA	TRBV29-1	TGCAGCGCCACCTGGGGCCAAGAGACCCAGTACTTC	CSATWGQETQYF
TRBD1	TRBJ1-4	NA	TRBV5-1	TGCGCCAGCAGCCGGGTAGGGGGCAGAGATAATGAAAAACTGTTTTTT	CASSRVGGRDNEKLFF
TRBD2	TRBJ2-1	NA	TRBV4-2	TGTGCCAGCAGCAAAGGGACTAGCGGGAGGGTGTACAATGAGCAGTTCTTC	CASSKGTSGRVYNEQFF
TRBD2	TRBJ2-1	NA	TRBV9	TGTGCCAGCAGCCCCCCGGGACTAGCGGACTACAATGAGCAGTTCTTC	CASSPPGLADYNEQFF
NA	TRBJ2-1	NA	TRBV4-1	NA	CASSQDLWGQGSIGEFF
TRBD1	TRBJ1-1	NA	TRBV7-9	TGTGCCAGCAGCTACCCGGGGGGACAGCAGAGGACTGAAGCTTTCTTT	CASSYPGGQQRTEAFF
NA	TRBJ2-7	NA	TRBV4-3	TGCGCCAGCAGCCAAGATCACCACGAGCAGTACTTC	CASSQDHHEQYF
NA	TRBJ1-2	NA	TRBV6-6	TGTGCCAGCAGTTACCGGGACAAGGGCTATGGCTACACCTTC	CASSYRDKGYGYTF
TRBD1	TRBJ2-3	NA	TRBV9	TGTGCCAGCAGCCCTTGGGGGAGGACAGGGCCCCTCCGCGGCTCAGATACGCAGTATTTT	CASSPWGRTGPLRGSDTQYF
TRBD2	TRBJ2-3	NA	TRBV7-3	TGTGCCAGCAGCTTAGCCGTAGGACTAGGCACAGATACGCAGTATTTT	CASSLAVGLGTDTQYF
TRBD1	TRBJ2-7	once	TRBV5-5	TGTGCCAGCAGCACCGGGACAGGTTACGAGCAGTACTTC	CASSTGTGYEQYF
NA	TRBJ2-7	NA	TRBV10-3	TGTGCCATCACCCCGGACAGAAACGAGCAGTACTTC	CAITPDRNEQYF
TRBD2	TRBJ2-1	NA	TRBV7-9	TGTGCCAGCAGCTTGGGACTAGCGGGGGCCTCCTACAATGAGCAGTTCTTC	CASSLGLAGASYNEQFF
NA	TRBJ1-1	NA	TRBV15	TGTGCCACCAGCAGAGAGGTGAACACTGAAGCTTTCTTT	CATSREVNTEAFF
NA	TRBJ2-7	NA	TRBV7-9	TGTGCCAGCAGCTTAAGCCAGGGAACCTACGAGCAGTACTTC	CASSLSQGTYEQYF
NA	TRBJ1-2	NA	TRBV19	TGTGCCAGTAGCCACGAGGGGACATTCTATGGCTACACCTTC	CASSHEGTFYGYTF
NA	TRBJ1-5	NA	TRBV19	TGTGCCAGTAGCCTAAGAAATCAGCCCCAGCATTTT	CASSLRNQPQHF
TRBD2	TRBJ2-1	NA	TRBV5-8	TGTGCCAGCAGCTTAGCGGGAGTGAGCTACAATGAGCAGTTCTTC	CASSLAGVSYNEQFF
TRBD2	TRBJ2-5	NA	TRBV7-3	TGTGCCAGCAGCTTAAAAGCCCAAATAGCGGGAGGAGAGACCCAGTACTTC	CASSLKAQIAGGETQYF
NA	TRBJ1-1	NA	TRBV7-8	TGTGCCAGCAGCTCCAGGACTGTTTTGGGAGACACTGAAGCTTTCTTT	CASSSRTVLGDTEAFF
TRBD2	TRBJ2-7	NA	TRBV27	TGTGCCAGCAGTCCCCACAGAGGACTAGCGGGAGCTGACGAGCAGTACTTC	CASSPHRGLAGADEQYF
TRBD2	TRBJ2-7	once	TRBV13	TGTGCCAGCAGCTTAGCCCCGACGCGCGGGGGTATGTCCTACGAGCAGTACTTC	CASSLAPTRGGMSYEQYF
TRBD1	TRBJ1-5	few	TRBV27	TGTGCCAGCAGTTTATCAGGGGGCGGTCAGCCCCAGCATTTT	CASSLSGGGQPQHF
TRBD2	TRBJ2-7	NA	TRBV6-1	TGTGCCAGCAGTGTCAGGTCTACTTGGGCTAGCGGGAGAAACGAGCAGTACTTC	CASSVRSTWASGRNEQYF
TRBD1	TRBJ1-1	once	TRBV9	TGTGCCAGCAGCGACAGGGGGCCTACTGAAGCTTTCTTT	CASSDRGPTEAFF
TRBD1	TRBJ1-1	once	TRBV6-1	TGTGCCAGCAGTCAACAGACAGGGGGGGACACTGAAGCTTTCTTT	CASSQQTGGDTEAFF
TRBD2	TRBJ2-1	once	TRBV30	TGTGCCTGGGTGGCGGGACTAGGGGAGTTCTTC	CAWVAGLGEFF
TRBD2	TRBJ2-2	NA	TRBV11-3	TGTGCCAGCAGCTTGGGGGGGACCGGGGAGCTGTTTTTT	CASSLGGTGELFF
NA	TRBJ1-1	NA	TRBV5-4	TGTGCCAGCAGCTCGAAAATTCTGGGCGACAGTTCACAGGCGAACGCTTTCTTT	CASSSKILGDSSQANAFF